The rows below give T cell receptor beta chains drawn from one sample of a study of identical twins. From the 5' RACE reads, TCRdb called clonotypes with MiXCR, one entry per CDR3 protein. The sample lists about 520,000 distinct CDR3 sequences, 20% to 25% occurring once. These data also featured in a second study, about T cells expressing NK-cell markers.

Sequencing input: CD4+ T cells sorted from blood. Source of these receptors: a woman aged 18-29 years in good health. Both conserved end residues are part of each CDR3. The D gene is left open where the match is weak. Not every row has a clone size; where given, it reads once, few, many or a size class.

D gene	clone size	V gene	CDR3 length	J gene	CDR3 protein	CDR3 DNA
TRBD1	once	TRBV9	15	TRBJ1-2	CASSVSGTGQDGYTF	TGTGCCAGCAGCGTTTCCGGGACAGGGCAAGATGGCTACACCTTC
.	many	TRBV6-5	12	TRBJ1-1	CASRGYRTEAFF	TGTGCCAGCAGGGGTTATCGCACTGAAGCTTTCTTT
TRBD2	.	TRBV11-2	14	TRBJ2-7	CASSSTLAGYEQYF	TGTGCCAGCAGCTCCACACTAGCGGGGTACGAGCAGTACTTC
TRBD2	few	TRBV20-1	13	TRBJ2-2	CSARLAVTGELFF	TGCAGTGCTAGACTAGCGGTTACCGGGGAGCTGTTTTTT
.	many	TRBV7-6	14	TRBJ1-6	CASSLAGSNSPLHF	TGTGCCAGCAGCTTAGCTGGGTCTAATTCACCCCTCCACTTT
.	few	TRBV9	14	TRBJ1-6	CASSVGVLVSPLHF	TGTGCCAGCAGCGTGGGGGTCTTAGTATCACCCCTCCACTTT
TRBD1	many	TRBV29-1	13	TRBJ2-7	CSVPGTGGHEQYF	TGCAGCGTTCCCGGGACAGGGGGACACGAGCAGTACTTC
.	.	TRBV7-9	13	TRBJ1-2	CASSLGTEYGYTF	TGTGCCAGCAGCTTAGGGACGGAGTATGGCTACACCTTC
.	.	TRBV7-2	11	TRBJ2-1	CASTNYNEQFF	TGTGCCAGCACCAACTACAATGAGCAGTTCTTC
.	.	TRBV20-1	15	TRBJ2-1	CSASAGAGPYNEQFF	TGCAGTGCATCGGCGGGGGCAGGACCCTACAATGAGCAGTTCTTC
.	.	TRBV5-1	15	TRBJ1-6	CASSLRTPYNSPLHF	TGCGCCAGCAGCTTAAGGACACCTTATAATTCACCCCTCCACTTT
.	.	TRBV5-1	15	TRBJ1-3	CASSLEAVSGNTIYF	TGCGCCAGCAGCTTGGAGGCCGTCTCTGGAAACACCATATATTTT
TRBD2	few	TRBV12-3/TRBV12-4	16	TRBJ2-6	CASSFRGRAWANVLTF	TGTGCCAGCAGTTTCAGAGGGAGGGCCTGGGCCAACGTCCTGACTTTC
.	few	TRBV7-2	13	TRBJ1-2	CASSFENRAGYTF	TGTGCCAGCAGCTTCGAGAACAGGGCTGGCTACACCTTC
.	few	TRBV5-5	14	TRBJ1-5	CASSRGGEGQPQHF	TGTGCCAGCAGCCGGGGTGGGGAGGGACAGCCCCAGCATTTT
.	.	TRBV12-3/TRBV12-4	15	TRBJ2-1	CASSSRSDSPNEQFF	TGTGCCAGCAGTTCCCGATCCGACAGTCCTAATGAGCAGTTCTTC
TRBD1	few	TRBV29-1	16	TRBJ1-1	CSVAGQGVMSNTEAFF	TGCAGCGTTGCGGGACAGGGGGTGATGTCGAACACTGAAGCTTTCTTT
.	.	TRBV7-3	14	TRBJ2-2	CASSLGTFQGELFF	TGTGCCAGCAGCTTAGGCACGTTTCAGGGGGAGCTGTTTTTT
.	few	TRBV20-1	13	TRBJ1-1	CSARGRSNTEAFF	TGCAGTGCCCGGGGACGGTCGAACACTGAAGCTTTCTTT
.	.	TRBV9	16	TRBJ1-2	CASSAAGTPTNYGYTF	TGTGCCAGCAGCGCCGCCGGGACACCAACTAACTATGGCTACACCTTC
.	few	TRBV12-3/TRBV12-4	16	TRBJ1-6	CASSFHQGQGNSPLHF	TGTGCCAGCAGTTTTCATCAGGGTCAAGGGAATTCACCCCTCCACTTT
.	.	TRBV12-3/TRBV12-4	15	TRBJ1-1	CASSLPLGLNTEAFF	TGTGCCAGCAGTTTACCCCTCGGCCTAAACACTGAAGCTTTCTTT
.	.	TRBV20-1	12	TRBJ1-1	CSARWGRTEAFF	TGCAGTGCTCGTTGGGGGCGAACTGAAGCTTTCTTT
TRBD1	.	TRBV20-1	15	TRBJ2-7	CSAAPIDRGSYEQYF	TGCAGTGCTGCCCCCATAGACAGGGGATCTTACGAGCAGTACTTC
.	few	TRBV11-2	13	TRBJ2-4	CASSLDRVNIQYF	TGTGCCAGCAGCTTAGACAGGGTGAACATTCAGTACTTC
TRBD2	.	TRBV7-9	16	TRBJ2-5	CASSYAGTSGQETQYF	TGTGCCAGCAGCTACGCCGGGACTAGCGGCCAAGAGACCCAGTACTTC
TRBD2	.	TRBV4-2	16	TRBJ2-5	CASSQDRSGGLQTQYF	TGTGCCAGCAGCCAGGATCGTAGCGGGGGGTTGCAGACCCAGTACTTC
.	.	TRBV5-6	15	TRBJ2-1	CASSGRGGLFNEQFF	TGTGCCAGCAGCGGCAGGGGCGGTTTATTCAATGAGCAGTTCTTC
.	.	TRBV20-1	13	TRBJ2-5	CSASLQGGHTQYF	TGCAGTGCTAGTCTTCAGGGGGGGCATACCCAGTACTTC
TRBD2	few	TRBV28	15	TRBJ2-1	CASSSPSGRGNEQFF	TGTGCCAGCAGTTCCCCCAGCGGGAGGGGAAATGAGCAGTTCTTC
.	few	TRBV28	14	TRBJ2-5	CASSLIAAQETQYF	TGTGCCAGCAGTTTAATAGCGGCCCAAGAGACCCAGTACTTC
TRBD2	.	TRBV3-1	16	TRBJ2-1	CASSHESGSGSNEQFF	TGTGCCAGCAGCCATGAAAGCGGGAGCGGATCCAATGAGCAGTTCTTC
.	.	TRBV10-1	13	TRBJ2-5	CASSDLARETQYF	TGCGCCAGCAGTGACCTAGCACGAGAGACCCAGTACTTC
.	.	TRBV2	11	TRBJ2-5	CASKVMETQYF	TGTGCCAGCAAAGTAATGGAGACCCAGTACTTC
TRBD1	.	TRBV4-3	16	TRBJ2-2	CASSQSPDRVGGELFF	TGCGCCAGCAGCCAATCCCCGGACAGGGTTGGCGGGGAGCTGTTTTTT
.	few	TRBV9	18	TRBJ2-6	CASSVDGGFSSGANVLTF	TGTGCCAGCAGCGTAGATGGGGGTTTTAGCTCTGGGGCCAACGTCCTGACTTTC
.	few	TRBV9	14	TRBJ1-1	CASSGGGTLSEAFF	TGTGCCAGCAGCGGGGGAGGGACACTCTCTGAAGCTTTCTTT
.	few	TRBV5-6	12	TRBJ1-1	CASSLGARGAFF	TGTGCCAGCAGCTTGGGGGCGAGGGGAGCTTTCTTT
TRBD1	few	TRBV20-1	14	TRBJ2-7	CSARPRGTGYEQYF	TGCAGTGCTAGACCCCGGGGGACAGGGTACGAGCAGTACTTC
TRBD2	few	TRBV4-1	15	TRBJ2-7	CASSFLTSGSYEQYF	TGCGCCAGCAGCTTCCTGACTAGCGGGAGTTACGAGCAGTACTTC